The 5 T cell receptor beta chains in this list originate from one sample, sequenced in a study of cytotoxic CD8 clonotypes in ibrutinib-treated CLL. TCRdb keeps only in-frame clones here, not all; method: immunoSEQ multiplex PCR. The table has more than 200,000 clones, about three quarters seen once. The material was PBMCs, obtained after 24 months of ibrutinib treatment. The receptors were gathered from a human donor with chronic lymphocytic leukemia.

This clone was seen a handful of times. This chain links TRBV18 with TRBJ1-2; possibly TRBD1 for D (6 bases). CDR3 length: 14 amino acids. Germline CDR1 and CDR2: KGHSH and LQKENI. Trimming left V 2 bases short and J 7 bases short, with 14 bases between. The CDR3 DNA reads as TGTGCCAGCTCACCAGACAGGACTCCAGGTGGCTACACCTTC. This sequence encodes CASSPDRTPGGYTF.

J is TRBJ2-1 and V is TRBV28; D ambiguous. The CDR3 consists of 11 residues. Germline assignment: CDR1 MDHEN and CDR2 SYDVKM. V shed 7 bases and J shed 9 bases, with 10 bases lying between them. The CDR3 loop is CASTGGAEQFF. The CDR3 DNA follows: TGTGCCAGCACGGGCGGAGCTGAGCAGTTCTTC.

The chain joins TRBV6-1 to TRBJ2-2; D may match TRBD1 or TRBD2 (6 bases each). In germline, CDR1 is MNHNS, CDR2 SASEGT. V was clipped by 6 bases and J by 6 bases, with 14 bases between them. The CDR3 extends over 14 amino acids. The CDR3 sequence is CASSGLGGAGELFF. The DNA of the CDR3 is TGTGCCAGCAGCGGCTTGGGGGGCGCCGGGGAGCTGTTTTTT.

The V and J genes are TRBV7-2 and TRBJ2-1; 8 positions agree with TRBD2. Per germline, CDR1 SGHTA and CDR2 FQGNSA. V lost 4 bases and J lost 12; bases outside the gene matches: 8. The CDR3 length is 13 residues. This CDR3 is CASSSLGLASQFF. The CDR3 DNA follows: TGTGCCAGCAGCTCCCTTGGACTAGCTTCGCAGTTCTTC.

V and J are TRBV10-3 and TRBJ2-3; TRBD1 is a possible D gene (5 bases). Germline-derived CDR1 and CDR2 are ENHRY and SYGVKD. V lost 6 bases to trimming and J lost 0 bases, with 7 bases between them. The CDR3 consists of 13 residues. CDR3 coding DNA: TGTGCCATCAGACAGGAAAGCACAGATACGCAGTATTTT. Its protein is CAIRQESTDTQYF.